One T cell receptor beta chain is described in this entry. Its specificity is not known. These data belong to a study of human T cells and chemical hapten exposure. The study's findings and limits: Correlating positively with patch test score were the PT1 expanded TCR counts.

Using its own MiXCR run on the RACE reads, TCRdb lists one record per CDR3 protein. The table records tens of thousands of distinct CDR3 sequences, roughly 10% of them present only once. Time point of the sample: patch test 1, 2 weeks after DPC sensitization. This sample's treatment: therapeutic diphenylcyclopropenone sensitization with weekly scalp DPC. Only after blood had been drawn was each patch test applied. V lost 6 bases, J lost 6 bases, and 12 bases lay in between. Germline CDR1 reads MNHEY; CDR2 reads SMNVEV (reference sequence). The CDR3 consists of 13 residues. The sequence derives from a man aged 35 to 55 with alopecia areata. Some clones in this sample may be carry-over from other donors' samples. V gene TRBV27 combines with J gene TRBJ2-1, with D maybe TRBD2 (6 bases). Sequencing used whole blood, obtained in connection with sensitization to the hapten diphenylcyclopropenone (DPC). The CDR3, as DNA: TGTGCCAGCAGCCAGGGACTTTGCAATGAGCAGTTCTTC. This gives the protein CASSQGLCNEQFF.